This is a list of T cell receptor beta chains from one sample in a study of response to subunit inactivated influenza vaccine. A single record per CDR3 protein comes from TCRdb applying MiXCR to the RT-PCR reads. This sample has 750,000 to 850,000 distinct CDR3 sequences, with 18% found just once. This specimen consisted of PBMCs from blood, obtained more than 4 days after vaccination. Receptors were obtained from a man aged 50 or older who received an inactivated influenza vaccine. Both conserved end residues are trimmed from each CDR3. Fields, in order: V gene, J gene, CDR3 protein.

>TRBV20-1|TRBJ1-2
SARDQGRASGYT
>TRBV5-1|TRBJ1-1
ASQYRGDTEAF
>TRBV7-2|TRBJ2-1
ASSFPGLAGT
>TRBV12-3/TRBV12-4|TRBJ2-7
ASSPWDRGYEQY
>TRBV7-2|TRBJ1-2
ASSPGTNYGYT
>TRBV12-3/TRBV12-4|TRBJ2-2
ASSLVGGFAGELF
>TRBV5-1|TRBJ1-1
ASARQERGEAF
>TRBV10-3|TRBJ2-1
AIMGREGREQF
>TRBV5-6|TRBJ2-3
ASSFRVMADTQY
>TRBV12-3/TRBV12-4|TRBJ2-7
ASSSGRTSLTYEQY
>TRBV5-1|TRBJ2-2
ASSLAVQDTGELF
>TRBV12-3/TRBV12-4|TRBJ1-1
ASSLYQGNTEAF
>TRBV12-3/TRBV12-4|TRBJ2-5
ASESGLRETQY
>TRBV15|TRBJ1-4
ATREGRGRSTNEKLF
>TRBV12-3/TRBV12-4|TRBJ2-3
ASSLTSGAADTQY
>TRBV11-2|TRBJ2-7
ASSLTGTGTSGYEQY
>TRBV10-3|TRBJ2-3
ATLLAGEDTQY
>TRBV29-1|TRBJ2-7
SVRSGAPYEQY